This TCR beta chain was retrieved from a study of blood T cell repertoires in COVID-19. The wider study: The cDNA or gDNA used as material had been derived from T cells, B-cell-depleted T cells, or PBMCs.

As processed by the authors: Reference gene primers were amplified, and this amplification served to estimate nucleated cell counts. Here immunoSEQ multiplex PCR was the method, and the copy in TCRdb shows in-frame clones only, minus some. V and J calls and clone size are as listed in that table; D and trimming were resolved from the DNA. The sample carries about 200,000 clones, approximately 85% recorded once. Trimming took 4 bases from V and 4 from J, leaving 10 bases between them. CDR3 length equals 13 residues. CDR1 SGHTA and CDR2 FQGTGA come from the germline V gene. Participant ages covered about 18 to 95 years across about 22 US areas. Categorization into cohorts depended on clinical history that participants reported.

This sequence was found in a man between 35 and 55 years old with acute COVID-19. Sequencing was performed on PBMCs or T cells enriched from blood (not recorded which). This rearrangement joins TRBV7-3 to TRBJ2-5, with D possibly matching TRBD1 (6 bases). CDR3 in amino acids: CASSSRGGETQYF. CDR3 nucleotides: TGTGCCAGCAGCTCAAGAGGGGGAGAGACCCAGTACTTC.